The 14 T cell receptor beta chains in this list originate from one sample, sequenced in a study of T cells in Graves' hyperthyroidism and ophthalmopathy. RNA transcripts provided the source from which TCR beta CDR3 regions were amplified. First-round RT-PCR of the TCR CDR3 relied on the HTBI primer set. MiXCR, applied by TCRdb to the multiplex PCR reads, yields one record per CDR3 protein. The sample has over 350,000 distinct CDR3 sequences; around 15% are singletons. The sequenced sample consisted of blood. Receptor source: a man between 50 and 59 years old with Graves' ophthalmopathy.

This clonotype came up many times. V usage is TRBV3-1 and J usage is TRBJ1-5; tentatively, D is TRBD1 (6 bases). CDR1 LGHDT and CDR2 YNNKEL come from the germline V gene (reference sequence). Trimming shortened V by 1 base and J by 4 bases, and 11 bases separated the two germline ends. The CDR3 loop spans 15 amino acids. This CDR3 is CASSQGGAGNQPQHF. For the CDR3, the DNA is TGTGCCAGCAGCCAAGGGGGGGCCGGGAATCAGCCCCAGCATTTT.

Many counts were recorded for this clonotype. The chain is built from TRBV5-1 and TRBJ2-7; TRBD2 matches 8 bases. Trimming took 4 bases from V and 6 from J; bases not matched to a gene: 12. This CDR3 is built from 15 residues. Germline-derived CDR1 and CDR2 are SGHRS and YFSETQ. CDR3 sequence reads: CASSMGRTSTGEQYF. The CDR3, as DNA: TGCGCCAGCAGCATGGGCCGGACTAGCACGGGCGAGCAGTACTTC.

This clonotype was counted ten times or more. The CDR3 bases are TGTGCCAGCAGTCCCACGGGACTAGCGGGCGGGAATGAGCAGTTCTTC. This codes for CASSPTGLAGGNEQFF. The chain links TRBV12-3 or TRBV12-4 to TRBJ2-1, with 12 nucleotides matching TRBD2. This CDR3 spans 16 amino acids. V lost 5 bases, J lost 7 bases, and 9 bases stayed unmatched.

Ten or more counts support this clonotype. The chain employs TRBV20-1 and TRBJ2-2; no clear D. CDR3 size: 13 residues. V gave up 4 bases and J gave up 5 bases, with 11 bases separating them. Germline V lookup: CDR1 DFQATT, CDR2 SNEGSKA (reference sequence). Here the CDR3 reads CSAKPSGTGELFF. CDR3 DNA: TGCAGTGCTAAACCAAGTGGGACCGGGGAGCTGTTTTTT.

This clonotype was seen many times. The chain combines TRBV2 with TRBJ2-2; possibly TRBD1 for D (5 bases). The CDR3 consists of 13 residues. Germline-derived CDR1 and CDR2 are SNHLY and FYNNEI. V lost 7 bases to trimming and J lost 1 base, with 7 bases between them. CDR3 nucleotides: TGTGCCAGCAACGACAGGAACACCGGGGAGCTGTTTTTT. It specifies CASNDRNTGELFF.

This clonotype was counted between two and nine times. The rearrangement uses TRBV5-1 and TRBJ2-2, with a weak D call TRBD2 (6 bases). Trimming left V 0 bases short and J 1 base short, with 13 bases between. The CDR3 length is 17 residues. Germline V gene lookup returns CDR1 SGHRS and CDR2 YFSETQ. The CDR3 protein is CASSLARGRLNTGELFF. The CDR3 coding sequence is TGCGCCAGCAGCTTGGCCCGGGGGAGGCTGAACACCGGGGAGCTGTTTTTT.

The chain couples TRBV29-1 to TRBJ1-2; the D gene is possibly TRBD1 (6 bases). The V gene's germline CDR1 is SQVTM and CDR2 ANQGSEA. The CDR3 spans 12 residues. Trimming stripped 5 bases from V and 3 bases from J, with 10 bases between. The CDR3 sequence is CSVSPGDYGYTF. CDR3 coding DNA: TGCAGCGTTTCCCCAGGGGACTATGGCTACACCTTC.

This clonotype was counted ten times or more. This chain connects TRBV27 to TRBJ2-7; 10 positions match TRBD1. This CDR3 is 17 amino acids long. With V trimmed by 2 bases and J by 6 bases, 13 bases remained unmatched. CDR1 and CDR2 (germline): MNHEY, SMNVEV (reference sequence). The CDR3 nucleotides are TGTGCCAGCAGTTTACCGCGGACAGGGGGAAGTGGGGGCGAGCAGTACTTC. Protein sequence: CASSLPRTGGSGGEQYF.

The V call is TRBV3-1, the J call TRBJ1-1; 9 bases are shared with TRBD1. The CDR3 spans 16 residues. The germline gives CDR1 LGHDT, CDR2 YNNKEL (reference sequence). The J segment lost 3 bases and the V segment lost 6 bases, leaving 11 bases of the junction unmatched. This chain's CDR3 is CASRNYRGRGYTEAFF. The CDR3 nucleotides are TGTGCCAGCAGGAACTACAGGGGGCGCGGGTACACTGAAGCTTTCTTT. Combining the CDR3 with reference TRBV3-1 and TRBJ1-1 gives the whole variable domain DTAVSQTPKYLVTQMGNDKSIKCEQNLGHDTMYWYKQDSKKFLKIMFSYNNKELIINETVPNRFSPKSPDKAHLNLHINSLELGDSAVYFCASRNYRGRGYTEAFFGQGTRLTVV.

This clonotype was seen more than once but under ten times. CDR3: CASSVTSGGSYNEQFF. CDR3 bases: TGCGCCAGCAGCGTAACTAGCGGGGGGTCCTACAATGAGCAGTTCTTC. The chain carries TRBV5-1 and TRBJ2-1, with 12 bases aligning to TRBD2. V was clipped by 4 bases and J by 1 base; unmatched bases: 3. The CDR3 is made up of 16 amino acids. CDR1 is SGHRS and CDR2 is YFSETQ in the germline V gene.

The sample holds many counts of this clonotype. The V and J genes are TRBV5-6 and TRBJ2-5; 7 bases map to TRBD1. Looked up from germline, CDR1 is SGHDT and CDR2 is YYEEEE. J gave up 2 bases and V 6 bases, and 7 bases lay outside the gene matches. There are 14 residues in the CDR3. CDR3 in DNA: TGTGCCAGCACCTTCCGGGACAGACAAGAGACCCAGTACTTC. As protein: CASTFRDRQETQYF.

This clonotype was recorded many times. The genes are TRBV24-1 and TRBJ2-3, with 12 bases aligning to TRBD2. This CDR3 has 14 residues. CDR1 and CDR2 (germline): KGHDR, SFDVKD. V was pared by 3 bases and J by 11 bases, with 5 bases of the junction left unmatched. CDR3 nucleotide sequence: TGTGCCACCAGTGATAGGACTAGCGGGATGGAGCAGTATTTT. It specifies CATSDRTSGMEQYF.

This clonotype was observed a few times. This sequence joins TRBV27 and TRBJ2-1; tentative D call: TRBD1 (5 bases). Trimming left V 7 bases short and J 8 bases short, with 15 bases between. The CDR3 totals 13 residues. Germline assignment: CDR1 MNHEY and CDR2 SMNVEV (reference sequence). The CDR3 loop reads CASNLQGRDEQFF. The CDR3 nucleotides are TGTGCCAGCAACCTCCAGGGTAGGGATGAGCAGTTCTTC.

This clonotype was recorded many times. V usage is TRBV12-3 or TRBV12-4 and J usage is TRBJ2-7; tentatively, D is TRBD2 (6 bases). V was shortened by 3 bases and J by 3 bases, with 18 bases between the two germline ends. The CDR3 loop spans 16 amino acids. This CDR3 is CASSFRLTSQNYEQYF. The CDR3, as DNA: TGTGCCAGCAGTTTCAGGTTAACTAGCCAGAACTACGAGCAGTACTTC.